The present TCR beta chain was sequenced within a study of tumor and adjacent non-tumor tissue in lung cancer. About the research overall: Aged about 31 to 80 years, patients included fewer than 11 men and about 5 women with stage I to III disease.

As concerns this clonotype: Its antigen is as yet unknown.

Three rounds of nested PCR, following a modified ARM-PCR protocol, produced the TCRbeta library. TCRdb ran MiXCR on the multiplex PCR reads and lists one entry per CDR3 protein. Of fewer than 150,000 distinct CDR3 sequences in the sample, 60% to 70% were seen once. The CDR3 runs 13 residues. The germline CDR1 and CDR2 sequences are SEHNR and FQNEAQ (reference sequence). With 5 bases removed from V and 3 bases from J, the gap between germline ends came to 11 bases. The template was RNA from unsorted bulk tissue. Overall study findings and caveats: Normal lung showed higher cumulative top 100 clone frequency than tumor.

This chain joins TRBV7-9 and TRBJ2-7; D is unresolved. This TCR derives from a man aged 55 to 69 with small cell lung cancer. Input material: lung tumor tissue. CDR3 sequence: CASSPLRSYEQYF. CDR3 nucleotide sequence: TGTGCCAGCAGCCCTCTTCGTAGCTACGAGCAGTACTTC.